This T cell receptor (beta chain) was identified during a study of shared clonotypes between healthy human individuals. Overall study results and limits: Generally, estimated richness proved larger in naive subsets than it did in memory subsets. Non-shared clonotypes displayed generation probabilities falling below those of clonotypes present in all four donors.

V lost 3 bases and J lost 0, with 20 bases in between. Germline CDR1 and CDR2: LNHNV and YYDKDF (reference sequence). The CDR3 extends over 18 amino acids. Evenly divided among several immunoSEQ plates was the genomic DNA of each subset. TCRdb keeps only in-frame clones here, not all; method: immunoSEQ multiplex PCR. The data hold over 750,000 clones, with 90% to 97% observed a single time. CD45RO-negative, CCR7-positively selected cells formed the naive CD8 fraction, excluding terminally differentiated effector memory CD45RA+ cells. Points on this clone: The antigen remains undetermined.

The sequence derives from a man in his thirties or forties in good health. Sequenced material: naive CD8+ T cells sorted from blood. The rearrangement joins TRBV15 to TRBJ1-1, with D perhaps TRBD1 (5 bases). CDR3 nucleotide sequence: TGTGCCACCAGCAGGGGCCCCTTTCCCAGGGCCTTGAACACTGAAGCTTTCTTT. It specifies CATSRGPFPRALNTEAFF.